The 15 T cell receptor beta chains in this list originate from one sample, sequenced in a study of OX40 agonist ivuxolimab in advanced cancers. Only in-frame clones appear in the TCRdb table, and some are missing; sequencing was by immunoSEQ multiplex PCR. The sample yields some 65,000 clones, 87% seen once. The input for sequencing was CD4+ or CD8+ T cells sorted from blood, taken in a trial of the OX40 agonist ivuxolimab. The receptors originated from an adult with an advanced solid tumor such as melanoma, head and neck, liver or kidney cancer.

The chain joins TRBV11-2 to TRBJ1-6; no clear D. The CDR3 is made up of 15 amino acids. The V end was cut by 2 bases, the J end by 2 bases, with 7 bases between. From germline, CDR1 is SGHAT and CDR2 FQNNGV. The CDR3: CASSLNNPYNSPLHF. In DNA, the CDR3 is TGTGCCAGCAGCTTAAATAACCCCTATAATTCACCCCTCCACTTT.

The genes are TRBV10-3 and TRBJ1-1; D is possibly TRBD1 (5 bases). Germline V gene data show CDR1 as ENHRY and CDR2 as SYGVKD. The ends were cut back, 7 bases at V and 0 bases at J, with 12 bases in the middle. This CDR3 comprises 14 residues. As DNA, the CDR3 is TGTGCCATCACCGTGGGGGGGATGAACACTGAAGCTTTCTTT. It is translated as CAITVGGMNTEAFF.

CDR3 coding DNA: TGTGCCAGTGGGCAACAGAACTATGGCTACACCTTC. As protein: CASGQQNYGYTF. The chain is built from TRBV19 and TRBJ1-2; no definite D call. The germline V and J ends were trimmed by 8 bases and 2 bases, with 9 bases remaining between them. Germline CDR1 and CDR2: LNHDA and SQIVND (reference sequence). CDR3 size: 12 residues.

This clone has only one observation. This chain connects TRBV7-2 to TRBJ2-2; D perhaps matches TRBD1 (6 bases). This CDR3 comprises 15 residues. V was pared by 3 bases and J by 0 bases, with 8 bases between. Germline V gene sequence: CDR1 SGHTA, CDR2 FQGNSA. The CDR3 DNA reads TGTGCCAGCAGCTTGGGACACCCGAACACCGGGGAGCTGTTTTTT. Protein: CASSLGHPNTGELFF. Full variable domain (outside the CDR3, taken from reference TRBV7-2 and TRBJ2-2): GAGVSQSPSNKVTEKGKDVELRCDPISGHTALYWYRQSLGQGLEFLIYFQGNSAPDKSGLPSDRFSAERTGGSVSTLTIQRTQQEDSAVYLCASSLGHPNTGELFFGEGSRLTVL.

This chain connects TRBV7-8 to TRBJ1-4; tentatively, D is TRBD1 (5 bases). This CDR3 has 12 residues. Trimming left V 2 bases short and J 8 bases short, with 6 bases between. Per germline, CDR1 SGHVS and CDR2 FQNEAQ. The CDR3 is CASSLQGEKLFF. CDR3 coding DNA: TGTGCCAGCAGCTTACAGGGAGAAAAACTGTTTTTT.

V is TRBV18 and J is TRBJ2-7, with 9 bases identical to TRBD2. This CDR3 is built from 14 residues. In germline, CDR1 is KGHSH, CDR2 LQKENI. The V gene end was trimmed by 3 bases and the J gene end by 2 bases; junction bases not matched to a gene: 2. The CDR3 coding sequence is TGTGCCAGCTCACCTTTAGCGGGAGCCTACGAGCAGTACTTC. This encodes CASSPLAGAYEQYF.

This chain joins TRBV19 and TRBJ1-5, with D maybe TRBD1 (5 bases). Germline loops: CDR1 LNHDA, CDR2 SQIVND (reference sequence). This CDR3 spans 15 amino acids. V was trimmed by 3 bases and J by 4 bases, leaving 13 bases between them. The CDR3 protein is CASSIQGLPNQPQHF. Here the CDR3 DNA reads TGTGCCAGTAGTATCCAGGGACTCCCAAATCAGCCCCAGCATTTT.

The chain is built from TRBV7-9 and TRBJ1-4; D unclear. CDR1 and CDR2 from the germline V gene are SEHNR and FQNEAQ (reference sequence). This CDR3 spans 15 amino acids. Trimming stripped 5 bases from V and 5 bases from J, with 15 bases between. The CDR3 sequence is CASSPLLSLNEKLFF. The CDR3 nucleotides are TGTGCCAGCAGCCCGTTGTTGTCCCTAAATGAAAAACTGTTTTTT.

J is TRBJ2-2 and V is TRBV6-1, with unresolved D. From germline, CDR1 is MNHNS and CDR2 SASEGT. The V end was cut by 8 bases, the J end by 8 bases, with 15 bases between. CDR3 size: 13 residues. As DNA, the CDR3 is TGTGCCAGCGGGGTACACCCCCCGGGGGAGCTGTTTTTT. The encoded protein is CASGVHPPGELFF.

This rearrangement joins TRBV25-1 to TRBJ2-1, with a possible D match to TRBD1 (6 bases). This CDR3 has 14 residues. V was trimmed by 10 bases and J by 0 bases, leaving 13 bases between them. Per the germline V gene, CDR1 is MGHDK and CDR2 is SYGVNS. CDR3 nucleotide sequence: TGTGCCACCGCAGGGGCCGGCTCCTACAATGAGCAGTTCTTC. This gives the protein CATAGAGSYNEQFF. Complete variable domain (other parts from reference TRBV25-1 and TRBJ2-1): EADIYQTPRYLVIGTGKKITLECSQTMGHDKMYWYQQDPGMELHLIHYSYGVNSTEKGDLSSESTVSRIRTEHFPLTLESARPSHTSQYLCATAGAGSYNEQFFGPGTRLTVL.

The rearrangement joins TRBV29-1 to TRBJ2-1; D is ambiguous. The CDR3 contains 13 residues. The ends were cut back, 8 bases at V and 2 bases at J, with 13 bases in the middle. Germline CDR1 and CDR2: SQVTM and ANQGSEA. The CDR3 is CSFGGSPYNEQFF. CDR3 nucleotide sequence: TGCAGCTTTGGTGGGTCTCCCTACAATGAGCAGTTCTTC.

The V call is TRBV19, the J call TRBJ2-4; TRBD1 agrees at 7 bases. Germline V CDR1 and CDR2: LNHDA, SQIVND (reference sequence). Trimming took 7 bases from V and 8 from J; bases not matched to a gene: 5. The CDR3 consists of 12 residues. CDR3 DNA: TGTGCCAGTAATCGGCAGGGGGACATTCAGTACTTC. Its translation is CASNRQGDIQYF.

V gene TRBV5-1 combines with J gene TRBJ2-1; 8 positions agree with TRBD1. The ends lost 0 bases at V and 8 bases at J; junction bases unmatched: 7. Per germline, CDR1 SGHRS and CDR2 YFSETQ. The CDR3 is made up of 15 amino acids. The CDR3 coding sequence is TGCGCCAGCAGCTTGGTGACAGGGGATAGGGATGAGCAGTTCTTC. Translated, it gives CASSLVTGDRDEQFF. Together with reference TRBV5-1 and TRBJ2-1, the CDR3 gives the full variable domain: KAGVTQTPRYLIKTRGQQVTLSCSPISGHRSVSWYQQTPGQGLQFLFEYFSETQRNKGNFPGRFSGRQFSNSRSEMNVSTLELGDSALYLCASSLVTGDRDEQFFGPGTRLTVL.

The chain joins TRBV30 to TRBJ1-3; a possible D gene is TRBD1 (5 bases). The CDR3 runs to 13 residues. Germline CDR1 reads GTSNPN; CDR2 reads SVGIG (reference sequence). Trimming pared 7 bases from V and 2 bases from J, leaving 12 bases between. CDR3: CALTGLPGNTIYF. CDR3 coding DNA: TGTGCCTTAACGGGACTCCCTGGAAACACCATATATTTT.

The CDR3 sequence: CASSLAAGASYEQYF. DNA for the CDR3: TGTGCCAGCAGCTTAGCAGCGGGGGCCTCCTACGAGCAGTACTTC. The chain uses TRBV7-9 and TRBJ2-7, with 8 bases aligning to TRBD2. V was clipped by 0 bases and J by 0 bases; unmatched bases: 1. There are 15 residues in the CDR3. CDR1 is SEHNR and CDR2 is FQNEAQ in the germline V gene (reference sequence).